Presented here are 18 T cell receptor beta chains from one specimen sequenced in a study of glioma-infiltrating T cells. The iRepertoire nested amplicon-rescue multiplex PCR amplified TCR alpha and beta CDR3s from RNA. From the multiplex PCR reads, TCRdb called clonotypes with MiXCR, one entry per CDR3 protein. The repertoire has under 150,000 distinct CDR3 sequences, about two fifths of them found once; the top ten carry around 20%. Sequencing input: glioma tissue, nonneoplastic brain tissue, or PBMCs (not recorded which). The receptors were sampled from a human donor with low-grade glioma or glioblastoma, undergoing nonglioma brain surgery, or in good health (not recorded which).

This clonotype was picked up many times. This chain uses TRBV27 with TRBJ2-1; unclear D gene. CDR1 is MNHEY, CDR2 SMNVEV, per germline (reference sequence). The CDR3 runs 12 residues. Trimming took off 5 bases at V and 5 bases at J, with 7 bases between the two ends. This chain's CDR3 is CASSASDNEQFF. DNA of the CDR3: TGTGCCAGCAGTGCCAGTGACAATGAGCAGTTCTTC.

In regard to this clonotype: A read error is likely, as this CDR3 ends without the conserved phenylalanine or tryptophan. The chain couples TRBV11-2 to TRBJ2-1, with D possibly being TRBD2 (6 bases). Trimming pared 5 bases from V and 4 bases from J, leaving 18 bases between. This CDR3 region has 16 residues. The germline gives CDR1 SGHAT, CDR2 FQNNGV. CDR3: CASSPFLREGYNEQFL. The CDR3, as DNA: TGTGCCAGCAGCCCATTTTTGCGGGAAGGTTACAATGAGCAGTTCCTC.

The chain combines TRBV15 with TRBJ2-1; D is perhaps TRBD1 (6 bases). V was cut by 1 base and J by 10 bases, with 14 bases left in between. This CDR3 comprises 14 residues. CDR1 is LNHNV and CDR2 is YYDKDF in the germline V gene (reference sequence). CDR3 in DNA: TGTGCCACCAGCAGAGGACAGGCGAGCTCCGAGCAGTTCTTC. Protein: CATSRGQASSEQFF. The full variable domain, rest sourced from reference TRBV15 and TRBJ2-1, is DAMVIQNPRYQVTQFGKPVTLSCSQTLNHNVMYWYQQKSSQAPKLLFHYYDKDFNNEADTPDNFQSRRPNTSFCFLDIRSPGLGDTAMYLCATSRGQASSEQFFGPGTRLTVL.

This clonotype is medium-sized (0.01 to 0.1%) within its sample. The chain combines TRBV6-1 with TRBJ2-3; 12 bases map to TRBD2. J lost 6 bases, V lost 9 bases, and 7 bases had no gene match. Germline V lookup: CDR1 MNHNS, CDR2 SASEGT. There are 14 residues in the CDR3. The CDR3 bases are TGTGCCAGTGGAGGACTAGCGGGAAGTGATACGCAGTATTTT. It encodes CASGGLAGSDTQYF.

This chain joins TRBV4-2 and TRBJ2-7; D is unclear. The CDR3 covers 15 residues. Trimming left V 0 bases short and J 4 bases short, with 13 bases between. Germline CDR1 is LGHNA and CDR2 is YNFKEQ. The CDR3 loop is CASSQDRPKGYEQYF. The CDR3 coding sequence is TGTGCCAGCAGCCAAGATCGCCCTAAAGGATACGAGCAGTACTTC.

In its sample, this clonotype was seen a few times. This chain uses TRBV7-6 with TRBJ2-1; TRBD2 might be the D (6 bases). Germline CDR1 is SGHVS and CDR2 is FNYEAQ. The V and J ends lost 5 bases and 6 bases respectively, with 17 bases between them. This CDR3 has 15 amino acids. The CDR3 loop reads CASSRSIGGGNEQFF. The CDR3 region has the DNA TGTGCCAGCAGCCGTAGCATCGGGGGAGGCAATGAGCAGTTCTTC.

This chain joins TRBV4-1 and TRBJ2-3, with D tentatively TRBD2 (6 bases). The CDR3 loop spans 14 amino acids. Germline assignment: CDR1 MGHRA and CDR2 YSYEKL. V was pared by 1 base and J by 7 bases, with 12 bases between. The CDR3 DNA sequence: TGCGCCAGCAGCCAAGTGTCCAGGACTAATACGCAGTATTTT. Its translation: CASSQVSRTNTQYF.

V usage is TRBV7-2 and J usage is TRBJ1-2, with 7 bases aligning to TRBD1. CDR1 SGHTA and CDR2 FQGNSA come from the germline V gene. There are 15 residues in the CDR3. J gave up 4 bases and V 1 base, and 6 bases lay outside the gene matches. CDR3 amino acids: CASSLGKGAVYGYTF. The CDR3 bases are TGTGCCAGCAGCTTAGGGAAGGGGGCGGTCTATGGCTACACCTTC.

This clonotype has only a few counts. The chain has TRBV12-3 or TRBV12-4 and TRBJ1-5; no definite D call. The CDR3 extends over 15 amino acids. Trimming took off 6 bases at V and 0 bases at J, with 12 bases between the two ends. The CDR3 is CASSLSGLSNQPQHF. CDR3 nucleotide sequence: TGTGCCAGCAGCCTGAGCGGGCTTAGCAATCAGCCCCAGCATTTT.

This chain uses TRBV6-6 with TRBJ2-7; TRBD2 agrees at 9 bases. Germline CDR1 reads MNHNY; CDR2 reads SVGAGI (reference sequence). The CDR3 runs to 15 residues. The V gene end was trimmed by 0 bases and the J gene end by 4 bases; junction bases not matched to a gene: 4. Written as DNA, the CDR3 is TGTGCCAGCAGTTACTCGATTAGCGGGGGATACGAGCAGTACTTC. Residues: CASSYSISGGYEQYF.

This chain connects TRBV6-2 or TRBV6-3 to TRBJ1-3; tentative D call: TRBD1 (5 bases). Trimming took 2 bases from V and 0 from J, leaving 8 bases between them. The germline CDR1 and CDR2 sequences are MNHEY and SVGEGT. CDR3 size: 15 residues. The CDR3 nucleotides are TGTGCCAGCAGTTACAGGGGCCACTCTGGAAACACCATATATTTT. Translating gives CASSYRGHSGNTIYF.

The gene calls are TRBV24-1 and TRBJ2-5; the match to TRBD1 covers 9 bases. The CDR3 loop spans 15 amino acids. V dropped 6 bases and J dropped 5; count of bases not matched to a gene: 9. Germline V gene data show CDR1 as KGHDR and CDR2 as SFDVKD. The CDR3 sequence: CATSPGTGLDETQYF. CDR3 bases: TGTGCCACCAGTCCCGGGACAGGGTTAGATGAGACCCAGTACTTC.

J is TRBJ2-3 and V is TRBV6-5; TRBD2 might be the D (5 bases). V was clipped by 5 bases and J by 4 bases, with 16 bases between them. CDR1 MNHEY and CDR2 SVGAGI come from the germline V gene. The CDR3 length is 15 residues. The CDR3 DNA follows: TGTGCCAGCAGTAGAGCAGGCGCGAGGGCAGATACGCAGTATTTT. Protein sequence: CASSRAGARADTQYF.

The chain employs TRBV4-1 and TRBJ2-3; D call uncertain. V was cut by 2 bases and J by 6 bases, with 9 bases left in between. Germline V CDR1 and CDR2: MGHRA, YSYEKL. The CDR3 loop spans 13 amino acids. The CDR3 DNA follows: TGCGCCAGCAGCCAATTGCCCTCCGATACGCAGTATTTT. It yields the protein CASSQLPSDTQYF.

This chain uses TRBV28 with TRBJ2-7; D is possibly TRBD1 (5 bases). CDR1 MDHEN and CDR2 SYDVKM come from the germline V gene. The germline V and J ends were trimmed by 2 bases and 0 bases, with 8 bases remaining between them. The CDR3 sequence is 14 residues long. In nucleotides, the CDR3 is TGTGCCAGCAGTTTAGACGGACACTCCTACGAGCAGTACTTC. This gives the protein CASSLDGHSYEQYF.

This clonotype came up a few times. The chain recombines TRBV20-1 with TRBJ2-5; tentative D call: TRBD2 (6 bases). Trimming stripped 0 bases from V and 2 bases from J, with 13 bases between. The germline CDR1 and CDR2 sequences are DFQATT and SNEGSKA (reference sequence). The CDR3 covers 15 residues. The CDR3 nucleotides are TGCAGTGCTAGAGACGGGCTAGCGACGCAAGAGACCCAGTACTTC. It specifies CSARDGLATQETQYF.

The V and J genes are TRBV20-1 and TRBJ2-5, with 7 bases aligning to TRBD2. The V gene end was trimmed by 5 bases and the J gene end by 7 bases; junction bases not matched to a gene: 16. This CDR3 has 15 residues. Germline V gene sequence: CDR1 DFQATT, CDR2 SNEGSKA (reference sequence). CDR3: CSAAAGDLPSGTQYF. The DNA of the CDR3 is TGCAGTGCTGCAGCTGGGGACCTGCCTAGCGGGACCCAGTACTTC.

This clonotype has just a few counts. A read error may explain this, as a much larger clone is one base away. The chain has TRBV7-2 and TRBJ2-7, with unresolved D. From germline, CDR1 is SGHTA and CDR2 FQGNSA. The CDR3 spans 11 residues. Here the CDR3 DNA reads TGTGCCCGCAGCCTTGGTGTTGAGCAGTACTTC. This gives the protein CARSLGVEQYF.